This entry is about one TCR beta chain. The record originates from a study of blood T cell repertoires in COVID-19. Repertoires were generated with immunoSEQ multiplex PCR, while TCRdb's copy carries only in-frame clones and drops some. The sample shows roughly 390,000 clones, approximately 87% of them seen only once. This TCR was sampled from a woman in her 30s with COVID-19, enrolled during active disease. Sequencing was carried out using peripheral blood.

CDR3 coding DNA: TGTGCCACATCAGACTCGGAATACGAGCAGTACTTC. It translates to CATSDSEYEQYF. This rearrangement joins TRBV27 to TRBJ2-7; D ambiguous. The CDR3 is 12 residues long. Germline-derived CDR1 and CDR2 are MNHEY and SMNVEV (reference sequence). Trimming removed 10 bases from V and 4 bases from J, with 14 bases in between.